Listed below are T cell receptor beta chains from one sample, sequenced in a study of T cell responses to AZD1222 COVID-19 vaccine. Some clones are missing from TCRdb's copy, which holds only in-frame ones; the method was immunoSEQ multiplex PCR. The table lists about 130,000 clones, approximately 91% of them singletons. This material consisted of peripheral blood, taken 28 days after the second AZD1222 dose. The receptor source for this set is an adult who received the AZD1222 COVID-19 vaccine. Both conserved end residues are part of each CDR3. The D gene is left open where the match is weak. The listing skips clone size in some rows; elsewhere it reads once, few, many or a size class.

>TRBV23-1|TRBJ2-1|TRBD2|NA
CASSRGGLALNSSYNEQFF
TGCGCCAGCAGTCGCGGGGGACTAGCGCTGAATAGCTCCTACAATGAGCAGTTCTTC
>TRBV6-5|TRBJ1-2|TRBD1|NA
CASSYARQGNGYTF
TGTGCCAGCAGTTACGCCCGACAGGGGAATGGCTACACCTTC
>TRBV11-2|TRBJ1-2|NA|NA
CASSQIGGYGYTF
TGTGCCAGCAGCCAGATCGGGGGCTATGGCTACACCTTC
>TRBV6-5|TRBJ1-5|NA|NA
CASSILGVGDQPQHF
TGTGCCAGCAGCATCCTGGGGGTTGGCGATCAGCCCCAGCATTTT
>TRBV24-1|TRBJ2-4|NA|NA
CATSDSGEDIQYF
TGTGCCACCAGTGATTCAGGGGAGGACATTCAGTACTTC
>TRBV5-1|TRBJ1-2|NA|NA
CASSLSGNDYGYTF
TGCGCCAGCAGCTTAAGCGGAAACGACTATGGCTACACCTTC
>TRBV5-1|TRBJ1-1|TRBD1|NA
CASSTPRGKQGARGPTEAFF
TGCGCCAGCAGCACCCCAAGAGGTAAACAGGGGGCGAGGGGGCCCACTGAAGCTTTCTTT
>TRBV10-2|TRBJ1-1|NA|NA
CASSDNSMNTEAFF
TGCGCCAGCAGTGATAACAGCATGAACACTGAAGCTTTCTTT
>TRBV5-1|TRBJ1-2|NA|NA
CASSLVAGSRGYTF
TGCGCCAGCAGCTTGGTGGCAGGGAGCCGAGGCTACACCTTC
>TRBV5-4|TRBJ2-4|TRBD1|once
CASSLAGQGYKNIQYF
TGTGCCAGCAGCTTGGCGGGACAGGGGTACAAAAACATTCAGTACTTC
>TRBV5-1|TRBJ2-1|TRBD1|NA
CASSAGQGALNEQFF
TGCGCCAGCAGCGCAGGACAGGGGGCGCTCAATGAGCAGTTCTTC
>TRBV2|TRBJ2-5|NA|NA
CASSGGEEKTQYF
TGTGCCAGCAGTGGCGGGGAGGAAAAGACCCAGTACTTC
>TRBV5-8|TRBJ1-6|NA|NA
CASSSQGVGSPLHF
TGTGCCAGCAGTTCACAGGGTGTTGGGTCACCCCTCCACTTT
>TRBV7-2|TRBJ1-1|NA|NA
CASSPRGDSREAFF
TGTGCCAGCAGCCCTAGAGGAGACAGTCGTGAAGCTTTCTTT
>TRBV7-9|TRBJ2-7|TRBD1|NA
CASSLPDRGFSYEQYF
TGTGCCAGCAGCTTACCCGACAGGGGATTCTCCTACGAGCAGTACTTC
>TRBV28|TRBJ1-2|NA|NA
CASKDEANYGYTF
TGTGCCAGCAAGGACGAAGCTAACTATGGCTACACCTTC
>TRBV11-2|TRBJ2-2|NA|NA
CASTSLGGNTGELFF
TGTGCCAGCACCTCCCTGGGAGGGAACACCGGGGAGCTGTTTTTT
>TRBV29-1|TRBJ1-1|NA|NA
CSVTGKNTEAFF
TGCAGCGTTACAGGGAAGAACACTGAAGCTTTCTTT
>TRBV6-5|TRBJ1-3|NA|few
CATASSGNTIYF
TGTGCCACAGCGAGCTCTGGAAACACCATATATTTT
>TRBV30|TRBJ1-1|NA|few
CAWNREYTEAFF
TGTGCCTGGAATAGGGAGTACACTGAAGCTTTCTTT
>TRBV3-1/TRBV3-2|TRBJ2-3|TRBD2|NA
CASSQERTSGNLGTDTQYF
TGTGCCAGCAGCCAAGAGAGGACTAGCGGAAACCTTGGAACAGATACGCAGTATTTT
>TRBV13|TRBJ1-2|TRBD1|NA
CASSTGEYGYTF
TGTGCCAGCAGCACAGGGGAATATGGCTACACCTTC
>TRBV10-3|TRBJ1-1|TRBD1|NA
CAVKDSNPDRGQGGTEAFF
TGTGCCGTCAAAGATTCGAACCCGGACAGGGGCCAGGGGGGGACTGAAGCTTTCTTT
>TRBV7-2|TRBJ1-2|TRBD1|NA
CASRLGQGVEYGYTF
TGTGCCAGCAGACTAGGACAGGGGGTTGAATATGGCTACACCTTC
>TRBV5-1|TRBJ1-1|NA|NA
CASSLTGITEAFF
TGCGCCAGCAGCTTGACAGGGATCACTGAAGCTTTCTTT
>TRBV28|TRBJ2-7|TRBD1|NA
CASSQTGKYEQYF
TGTGCCAGCAGTCAGACAGGGAAATACGAGCAGTACTTC
>TRBV4-1|TRBJ1-6|NA|NA
CASSQDDLTGSPLHF
TGCGCCAGCAGCCAAGACGACCTAACGGGGTCACCCCTCCACTTT
>TRBV5-8|TRBJ1-5|NA|NA
CASTPIRVGNNQPQHF
TGTGCGAGCACCCCGATTAGGGTTGGAAACAATCAGCCCCAGCATTTT
>TRBV7-2|TRBJ2-7|TRBD1|NA
CASSSTPGTGSEQYF
TGTGCCAGCAGCTCCACCCCCGGGACAGGGTCCGAGCAGTACTTC
>TRBV11-3|TRBJ1-2|TRBD1|NA
CASSFRGQGGYGYTF
TGTGCCAGCAGCTTCAGGGGGCAAGGGGGCTATGGCTACACCTTC
>TRBV25-1|TRBJ1-2|TRBD1|NA
CASSGGTGDYGYTF
TGTGCCAGCAGTGGTGGGACAGGTGACTATGGCTACACCTTC
>TRBV11-3|TRBJ1-2|NA|NA
CASSLAGPVPSFGYTF
TGTGCCAGCAGCTTGGCCGGGCCAGTCCCGAGTTTTGGCTACACCTTC
>TRBV30|TRBJ2-7|TRBD2|once
CAWSVRGTKSYEQYF
TGTGCCTGGAGTGTACGGGGGACTAAGTCCTACGAGCAGTACTTC
>TRBV6-1|TRBJ1-5|NA|NA
CASSEGSGGPYQPQHF
TGTGCCAGCAGTGAGGGCTCCGGGGGGCCCTATCAGCCCCAGCATTTT
>TRBV7-6|TRBJ2-7|TRBD1|NA
CASSPGTGRDEQYF
TGTGCCAGCAGCCCCGGGACAGGGAGGGACGAGCAGTACTTC
>TRBV7-9|TRBJ1-2|TRBD1|NA
CASSLGQATYGYTF
TGTGCCAGCAGCTTGGGACAGGCAACCTATGGCTACACCTTC
>TRBV5-1|TRBJ1-1|NA|NA
CASSPRGTGHTEAFF
TGCGCCAGCAGCCCTAGGGGTACGGGCCACACTGAAGCTTTCTTT
>TRBV6-1|TRBJ1-2|NA|NA
CASSEDSYGYTF
TGTGCCAGCAGTGAAGACAGCTATGGCTACACCTTC
>TRBV2|TRBJ1-1|NA|few
CASRAGEVDTEAFF
TGTGCCAGCAGGGCAGGGGAGGTAGACACTGAAGCTTTCTTT
>TRBV11-2|TRBJ1-6|NA|NA
CASTTGFHRPSYNSPLHF
TGTGCCAGCACCACCGGGTTCCATCGGCCCTCCTATAATTCACCCCTCCACTTT
>TRBV3-1/TRBV3-2|TRBJ1-5|TRBD1|NA
CASSPQGGGLVQPQHF
TGTGCCAGCAGCCCTCAAGGAGGGGGCTTAGTTCAGCCCCAGCATTTT
>TRBV3-1/TRBV3-2|TRBJ1-1|NA|NA
CASSQERFGSEAFF
TGTGCCAGCAGCCAAGAGAGGTTCGGCAGTGAAGCTTTCTTT
>TRBV28|TRBJ2-5|TRBD2|NA
CASRTPSGRATQETQYF
TGTGCCAGCAGAACCCCTAGCGGGAGGGCCACCCAAGAGACCCAGTACTTC